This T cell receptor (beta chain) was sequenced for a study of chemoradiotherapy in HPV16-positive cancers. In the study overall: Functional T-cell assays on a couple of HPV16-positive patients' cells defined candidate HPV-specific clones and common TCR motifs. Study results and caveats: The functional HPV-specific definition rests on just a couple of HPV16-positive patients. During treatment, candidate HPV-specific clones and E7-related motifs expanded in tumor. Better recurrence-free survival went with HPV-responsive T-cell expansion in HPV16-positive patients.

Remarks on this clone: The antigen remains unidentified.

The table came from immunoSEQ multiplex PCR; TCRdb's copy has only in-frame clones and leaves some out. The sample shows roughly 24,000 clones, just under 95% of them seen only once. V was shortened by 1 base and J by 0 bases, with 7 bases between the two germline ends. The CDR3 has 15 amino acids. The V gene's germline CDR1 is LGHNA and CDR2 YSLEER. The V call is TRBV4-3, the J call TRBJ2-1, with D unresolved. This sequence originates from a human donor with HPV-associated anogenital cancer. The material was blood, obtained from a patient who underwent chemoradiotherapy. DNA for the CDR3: TGCGCCAGCAGCCAAGTCTCGAGCTCCTACAATGAGCAGTTCTTC. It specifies CASSQVSSSYNEQFF.